These T cell receptor beta chains were read from a single sample in a study of shared clonotypes between healthy human individuals. TCRdb keeps only in-frame clones here, not all; method: immunoSEQ multiplex PCR. The data show over 150,000 clones, with 60% to 75% seen just once and 8.5% to 12% held by the top ten. The sequenced material came from memory CD4+ T cells sorted from blood. These receptor sequences come from a man aged 30 to 39 in good health. Both conserved end residues are part of each CDR3. A D gene is named only where the DNA matches it firmly. A clone size is listed for some rows: how often the clone was seen (once, few, many), or a class if it is expanded.

size: few; J: TRBJ1-3; V: TRBV30; D: TRBD1; CDR3: CAWGTGAYGNTIYF; DNA: TGTGCCTGGGGGACAGGGGCTTACGGAAACACCATATATTTT
size: -; J: TRBJ1-1; V: TRBV19; D: -; CDR3: CASFHRMNTEAFF; DNA: TGTGCCAGTTTCCACAGGATGAACACTGAAGCTTTCTTT
size: once; J: TRBJ2-2; V: TRBV6-1; D: TRBD2; CDR3: CASSASRTSGFTGELFF; DNA: TGTGCCAGCAGTGCCTCCCGGACTAGCGGATTCACCGGGGAGCTGTTTTTT
size: -; J: TRBJ1-4; V: TRBV19; D: -; CDR3: CASSIPRESEEKLFF; DNA: TGTGCCAGTAGTATACCCCGGGAGTCCGAGGAAAAACTGTTTTTT
size: -; J: TRBJ2-5; V: TRBV20-1; D: -; CDR3: CSARVGSPQYF; DNA: TGCAGTGCTAGAGTGGGGTCTCCCCAGTACTTC
size: -; J: TRBJ2-2; V: TRBV5-4; D: -; CDR3: CASSDIIGTENTGELFF; DNA: TGTGCCAGCAGCGACATAATAGGGACGGAGAACACCGGGGAGCTGTTTTTT
size: -; J: TRBJ1-3; V: TRBV7-9; D: TRBD1; CDR3: CASSFEQGGGDTIYF; DNA: TGTGCCAGCAGCTTTGAACAGGGGGGAGGAGACACCATATATTTT
size: -; J: TRBJ1-5; V: TRBV19; D: -; CDR3: CASSIGGEQPQHF; DNA: TGTGCCAGTAGTATAGGGGGAGAACAGCCCCAGCATTTT
size: few; J: TRBJ1-5; V: TRBV18; D: -; CDR3: CASSPRRLGQPQHF; DNA: TGTGCCAGCTCACCACGTCGTCTGGGTCAGCCCCAGCATTTT
size: -; J: TRBJ2-1; V: TRBV6-5; D: -; CDR3: CASSYGPLYNEQFF; DNA: TGTGCCAGCAGTTACGGGCCTTTATACAATGAGCAGTTCTTC
size: few; J: TRBJ2-3; V: TRBV9; D: -; CDR3: CASSVDGAGASTDTQYF; DNA: TGTGCCAGCAGCGTAGACGGGGCCGGCGCTAGCACAGATACGCAGTATTTT
size: -; J: TRBJ2-1; V: TRBV5-1; D: TRBD2; CDR3: CASSQMGRLAGGYNEQFF; DNA: TGCGCCAGCAGCCAAATGGGCCGGCTAGCGGGAGGTTACAATGAGCAGTTCTTC
size: few; J: TRBJ1-1; V: TRBV2; D: -; CDR3: CASSGNRAANTEAFF; DNA: TGTGCCAGCAGTGGGAACAGGGCGGCGAACACTGAAGCTTTCTTT
size: -; J: TRBJ2-1; V: TRBV28; D: -; CDR3: CASSLQGPYNEQFF; DNA: TGTGCCAGCAGTCTACAGGGTCCCTACAATGAGCAGTTCTTC
size: few; J: TRBJ1-5; V: TRBV10-3; D: -; CDR3: CAISDSERGYQPQHF; DNA: TGTGCCATCAGTGATTCGGAGAGGGGTTATCAGCCCCAGCATTTT
size: -; J: TRBJ2-6; V: TRBV11-1; D: -; CDR3: CASSFSLGAGANVLTF; DNA: TGTGCCAGCAGCTTCAGTCTCGGTGCAGGGGCCAACGTCCTGACTTTC
size: -; J: TRBJ1-2; V: TRBV5-1; D: -; CDR3: CASSLGQINYGYTF; DNA: TGCGCCAGCAGTTTAGGACAAATTAACTATGGCTACACCTTC
size: -; J: TRBJ2-1; V: TRBV7-2; D: -; CDR3: CASSLSWGPYNEQFF; DNA: TGTGCCAGCAGCTTATCTTGGGGGCCCTACAATGAGCAGTTCTTC
size: few; J: TRBJ1-5; V: TRBV15; D: -; CDR3: CATSSGTISSNQPQHF; DNA: TGTGCCACCAGCAGTGGGACCATAAGTAGCAATCAGCCCCAGCATTTT
size: -; J: TRBJ1-3; V: TRBV27; D: -; CDR3: CASSRGGSSGNTIYF; DNA: TGTGCCAGCAGTCGAGGGGGTTCTTCTGGAAACACCATATATTTT
size: -; J: TRBJ2-2; V: TRBV15; D: TRBD1; CDR3: CATQQGNGELFF; DNA: TGTGCCACGCAACAGGGGAACGGGGAGCTGTTTTTT
size: -; J: TRBJ2-7; V: TRBV6-5; D: -; CDR3: CASSYSFRGNYEQYF; DNA: TGTGCCAGCAGTTACTCTTTTAGGGGGAACTACGAGCAGTACTTC
size: -; J: TRBJ2-3; V: TRBV7-9; D: TRBD2; CDR3: CASSLWIAREGTDTQYF; DNA: TGTGCCAGCAGCTTATGGATTGCGCGGGAGGGCACAGATACGCAGTATTTT
size: -; J: TRBJ2-3; V: TRBV28; D: TRBD1; CDR3: CASRSTGEADTQYF; DNA: TGTGCCAGCAGGTCGACAGGGGAGGCAGATACGCAGTATTTT
size: -; J: TRBJ1-5; V: TRBV6-1; D: -; CDR3: CASRTTPNQPQHF; DNA: TGTGCCAGCAGGACAACACCTAATCAGCCCCAGCATTTT
size: once; J: TRBJ1-4; V: TRBV27; D: -; CDR3: CAHTGTRGLREKLFF; DNA: TGTGCCCACACGGGAACAAGGGGGTTGAGGGAAAAACTGTTTTTT
size: -; J: TRBJ1-2; V: TRBV12-5; D: -; CDR3: CASGSGDWSGYTF; DNA: TGTGCTAGTGGCTCAGGGGATTGGAGTGGCTACACCTTC
size: -; J: TRBJ1-3; V: TRBV18; D: -; CDR3: CASSPMAGLVPGNTIYF; DNA: TGTGCCAGCTCACCCATGGCAGGGTTGGTCCCCGGAAACACCATATATTTT
size: -; J: TRBJ2-7; V: TRBV6-5; D: -; CDR3: CASKGPRYEQYF; DNA: TGTGCCTCTAAGGGGCCCCGCTACGAGCAGTACTTC
size: -; J: TRBJ2-7; V: TRBV7-9; D: -; CDR3: CASSLGRAYEQYF; DNA: TGTGCCAGCAGCTTAGGCAGAGCCTACGAGCAGTACTTC
size: -; J: TRBJ1-1; V: TRBV27; D: -; CDR3: CASSFGLEAFF; DNA: TGTGCCAGCAGTTTCGGTCTTGAAGCTTTCTTT
size: -; J: TRBJ2-6; V: TRBV18; D: -; CDR3: CASSPLGQNSGANVLTF; DNA: TGTGCCAGCTCACCACTTGGACAGAACTCTGGGGCCAACGTCCTGACTTTC